Below, 2 T cell receptor beta chains from the same sample are listed, as sequenced in a study of blood T cell repertoires in COVID-19. Profiling relied on immunoSEQ multiplex PCR, and the TCRdb table lists in-frame clones only, not all of them. Of about 170,000 clones listed, more than 75% are singletons. Sequenced input: peripheral blood. The source of these receptors is a man in his 60s with COVID-19, enrolled during active disease.

The gene calls are TRBV9 and TRBJ1-1; 7 nucleotides agree with TRBD1. The CDR3 runs to 15 residues. Germline CDR1 SGDLS, CDR2 YYNGEE. After removal of 4 bases from V and 1 base from J, the junction contained 7 bases not matched to a gene. DNA for the CDR3: TGTGCCAGCAGCTATACAGGGACAGAGAACACTGAAGCTTTCTTT. Its protein is CASSYTGTENTEAFF.

The rearrangement links TRBV6-5 to TRBJ2-7; a weak D match, TRBD2 (6 bases). The germline V and J ends were trimmed by 8 bases and 5 bases, with 16 bases remaining between them. This CDR3 has 13 amino acids. Germline V gene lookup returns CDR1 MNHEY and CDR2 SVGAGI. The chain's CDR3 is CASWGDFFNEQYF. For the CDR3, the DNA is TGTGCCAGCTGGGGGGACTTCTTTAACGAGCAGTACTTC.